This T cell receptor (beta chain) appears in the sequencing data of a study of blood T cell repertoires in COVID-19. Whole-study context: Collection of acute and convalescent COVID-19 samples took place in the United States, Italy and Spain.

The CDR3 contains 13 residues. V was shortened by 5 bases and J by 5 bases, with 12 bases between the two germline ends. CDR1 and CDR2 from the germline V gene are SGHNT and YENEEA. The repertoire was sequenced with immunoSEQ multiplex PCR; TCRdb's copy has only in-frame clones and lacks some. The sample includes about 97,000 clones, almost 85% of them seen just once. The source is a man between 40 and 49 years old with active or convalescent COVID-19. The gene calls are TRBV11-3 and TRBJ2-5; the D is unclear. The specimen sequenced was peripheral blood. CDR3 protein: CASSVSIWETQYF. The CDR3 DNA is TGTGCCAGCAGCGTCAGTATCTGGGAGACCCAGTACTTC.